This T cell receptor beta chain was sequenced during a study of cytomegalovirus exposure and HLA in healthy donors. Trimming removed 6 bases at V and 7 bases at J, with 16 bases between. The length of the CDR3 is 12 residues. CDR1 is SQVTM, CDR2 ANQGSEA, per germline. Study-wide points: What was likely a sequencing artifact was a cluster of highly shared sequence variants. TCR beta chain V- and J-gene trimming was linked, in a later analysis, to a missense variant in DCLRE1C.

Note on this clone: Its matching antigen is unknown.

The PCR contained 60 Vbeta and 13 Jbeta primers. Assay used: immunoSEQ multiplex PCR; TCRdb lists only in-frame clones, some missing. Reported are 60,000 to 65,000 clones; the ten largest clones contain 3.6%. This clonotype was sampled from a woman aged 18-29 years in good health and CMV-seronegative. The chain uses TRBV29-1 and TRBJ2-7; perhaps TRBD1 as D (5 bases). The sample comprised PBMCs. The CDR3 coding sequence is TGCAGCGTACAGACAGACTCCCGGGAGCAGTACTTC. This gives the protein CSVQTDSREQYF.